Below are 27 T cell receptor beta chains sequenced from a single sample in a study of PD-L1 blockade in urothelial cancer (dated by TCRdb to 2016 to 2017). What this sample's time point label stands for: peripheral blood 6 weeks after treatment start. Library generation was performed with the immunoSEQ multiplex PCR assay. TCRdb's version of the immuneACCESS table is confined to in-frame rearrangements and falls short of the full clone set. An unresolved V gene accounts for under half of the shortfall where checked; the remainder is of unknown origin. Present in this sample are tens of thousands of clones, 80% to 95% of which were seen just once. The biggest ten clones account for about 0.91% of the sample. Sequencing was performed on PBMCs, taken around atezolizumab (anti-PD-L1) treatment. The receptor source for this set is a woman older than 75 with urothelial cancer.

The V and J genes are TRBV4-1 and TRBJ2-5; D is undetermined. The germline V and J ends were trimmed by 0 bases and 8 bases, with 13 bases remaining between them. CDR1 is MGHRA and CDR2 is YSYEKL in the germline V gene. CDR3 length: 14 amino acids. CDR3 sequence (DNA): TGCGCCAGCAGCCAAGAATTGTCAGGCCTTACCCAGTACTTC. Translated, it gives CASSQELSGLTQYF.

DNA of the CDR3: TGTGCCAGCTCACAGTCAGGGGGCGACTATGGCTACACCTTC. Residues: CASSQSGGDYGYTF. The chain couples TRBV18 to TRBJ1-2; 8 bases agree with TRBD1. Per the germline V gene, CDR1 is KGHSH and CDR2 is LQKENI. This CDR3 spans 14 amino acids. J lost 3 bases, V lost 4 bases, and 4 bases had no gene match.

The chain recombines TRBV19 with TRBJ1-3; unclear D gene. The CDR3 consists of 15 residues. V lost 6 bases and J 0 bases, leaving 12 bases between the germline ends. Germline CDR1 reads LNHDA; CDR2 reads SQIVND (reference sequence). The CDR3 DNA is TGTGCCAGTAGCAGGAAGAGGGACTCTGGAAACACCATATATTTT. Its translation is CASSRKRDSGNTIYF.

This chain joins TRBV7-8 and TRBJ2-3, with 8 bases that match TRBD1. The CDR3 is 14 residues long. Trimming cost V 10 bases and J 1 base; bases outside gene matches: 7. The germline CDR1 and CDR2 sequences are SGHVS and FQNEAQ. In nucleotides, the CDR3 is TGTGCCATCTCCAGGGGACAGGGCACAGATACGCAGTATTTT. Translated, it gives CAISRGQGTDTQYF.

Remarks on this clone: Other DNA sequences of this sample code for an identical CDR3. V gene TRBV19 combines with J gene TRBJ1-4; tentatively, D is TRBD1 (5 bases). The length of the CDR3 is 15 residues. Deletions cut 4 bases from V and 0 bases from J, with 9 bases between. Per the germline V gene, CDR1 is LNHDA and CDR2 is SQIVND (reference sequence). CDR3 residues: CASSTQGTTNEKLFF. Here the CDR3 DNA reads TGTGCCAGTAGTACCCAGGGAACAACTAATGAAAAACTGTTTTTT.

The J gene is TRBJ2-6, the V gene TRBV6-4, with D perhaps TRBD2 (6 bases). Germline V gene lookup returns CDR1 MRHNA and CDR2 SNTAGT. The CDR3 spans 14 residues. Between the trimmed V and J ends, which lost 6 bases and 1 base, there was a span of 7 bases. CDR3 in amino acids: CASRAGSGANVLTF. As DNA, the CDR3 is TGTGCCAGCAGGGCGGGGTCTGGGGCCAACGTCCTGACTTTC.

The chain links TRBV14 to TRBJ2-7, with 8 bases matching TRBD1. With V trimmed by 3 bases and J by 5 bases, 21 bases remained unmatched. Germline lookup yields CDR1 SGHDN and CDR2 FVKESK. The length of the CDR3 is 19 residues. Here the CDR3 DNA reads TGTGCCAGCAGCCAGACAGGGGACCTGCGCATCCCTTCAGGCGACGAGCAGTACTTC. Translating gives CASSQTGDLRIPSGDEQYF.

The chain has TRBV28 and TRBJ2-1; 14 bases are shared with TRBD2. V shed 5 bases, J shed 1 base, and the junction held 7 bases outside the gene matches. This CDR3 is 18 amino acids long. From germline, CDR1 is MDHEN and CDR2 SYDVKM. The CDR3 DNA reads as TGTGCCAGCAGTCCGGAGGGGACTAGCGGGAGTTCCTACAATGAGCAGTTCTTC. Its translation: CASSPEGTSGSSYNEQFF.

The chain carries TRBV5-1 and TRBJ2-1; D ambiguous. The CDR3 is made up of 13 amino acids. V lost 3 bases and J lost 5, with 9 bases in between. CDR1 SGHRS and CDR2 YFSETQ come from the germline V gene. The CDR3 sequence: CASSSAVNNEQFF. In DNA form, the CDR3 reads TGCGCCAGCAGCTCCGCGGTGAACAATGAGCAGTTCTTC.

The chain links TRBV10-2 to TRBJ2-3, with D perhaps matching TRBD2 (6 bases). The CDR3 totals 14 residues. Trimming stripped 10 bases from V and 0 bases from J, with 14 bases between. Germline CDR1 reads WSHSY; CDR2 reads SAAADI. CDR3 sequence (DNA): TGCGCCATCCTACCGGGACTCAGCACAGATACGCAGTATTTT. Translation gives CAILPGLSTDTQYF.

V is TRBV2 and J is TRBJ1-1; D possibly corresponds to TRBD1 (6 bases). CDR3 length: 15 amino acids. V was clipped by 6 bases and J by 0 bases, with 14 bases between them. Germline V lookup: CDR1 SNHLY, CDR2 FYNNEI. The CDR3 bases are TGTGCCAGCAGGCCGGAGACAGGCGTGAACACTGAAGCTTTCTTT. Protein product: CASRPETGVNTEAFF.

This sequence joins TRBV13 and TRBJ2-2, with D perhaps TRBD2 (6 bases). CDR3 length: 17 residues. V lost 7 bases and J 1 base, leaving 19 bases between the germline ends. CDR1 PRHDT and CDR2 FYEKMQ come from the germline V gene (reference sequence). The DNA for the CDR3 is TGTGCCAGCACCCCCAGACCGGGAGTAAAGAACACCGGGGAGCTGTTTTTT. This codes for CASTPRPGVKNTGELFF.

This clone was picked up a small number of times. This chain links TRBV7-3 with TRBJ2-1; TRBD2 agrees at 11 bases. Losses at the gene ends were 3 bases for V and 12 bases for J; bases not matched to a gene: 7. Germline values: CDR1 SGHTA, CDR2 FQGTGA. There are 14 residues in the CDR3. Written as DNA, the CDR3 is TGTGCCAGCAGCTTGTTAGCGGGGGGGCAAAGGCAGTTCTTC. Protein product: CASSLLAGGQRQFF.

This chain links TRBV28 with TRBJ2-1; 7 bases map to TRBD2. The CDR3 is 13 residues long. The V gene end was trimmed by 6 bases and the J gene end by 8 bases; junction bases not matched to a gene: 7. CDR1 is MDHEN, CDR2 SYDVKM, per germline. The CDR3 region has the DNA TGTGCCAGCAGGGGGGGAGGGCCAGATGAGCAGTTCTTC. Encoded protein: CASRGGGPDEQFF.

V and J are TRBV5-1 and TRBJ2-1, with a tentative D call TRBD1 (5 bases). Between the trimmed V and J ends, which lost 0 bases and 3 bases, there was a span of 10 bases. Per the germline V gene, CDR1 is SGHRS and CDR2 is YFSETQ. The CDR3 has 15 amino acids. CDR3 coding DNA: TGCGCCAGCAGCTTGGGTCAGGGTGTCTACAATGAGCAGTTCTTC. This sequence encodes CASSLGQGVYNEQFF.

The gene calls are TRBV28 and TRBJ2-3; 15 bases align to TRBD2. The J segment lost 5 bases and the V segment lost 9 bases, leaving 15 bases of the junction unmatched. The CDR3 has 18 amino acids. Per germline, CDR1 MDHEN and CDR2 SYDVKM. CDR3 nucleotides: TGTGCCAGTCTCCCTAGCTCGGGACTAGCGGGAGGTGGAGATACGCAGTATTTT. Its translation is CASLPSSGLAGGGDTQYF. The full variable domain, its missing parts supplied by reference TRBV28 and TRBJ2-3, is DVKVTQSSRYLVKRTGEKVFLECVQDMDHENMFWYRQDPGLGLRLIYFSYDVKMKEKGDIPEGYSVSREKKERFSLILESASTNQTSMYLCASLPSSGLAGGGDTQYFGPGTRLTVL.

The gene calls are TRBV5-1 and TRBJ2-5, with 10 bases that match TRBD2. The length of the CDR3 is 17 residues. Trimming at V came to 2 bases and at J to 1 base, leaving 8 bases not matched to a gene. CDR1 is SGHRS, CDR2 YFSETQ, per germline. CDR3 in DNA: TGCGCCAGCAGCTTCACCGGGACTAGCGCTCTCCAAGAGACCCAGTACTTC. Residues: CASSFTGTSALQETQYF.

The rearrangement joins TRBV5-1 to TRBJ2-1; 16 bases agree with TRBD2. V shed 2 bases and J 5 bases; nucleotides not matched to a gene: 7. The CDR3 totals 18 residues. Germline V gene sequence: CDR1 SGHRS, CDR2 YFSETQ. CDR3 in DNA: TGCGCCAGCAGCTTAGGGGGGACTAGCGGGAGGGCGCACAATGAGCAGTTCTTC. Protein: CASSLGGTSGRAHNEQFF.

V usage is TRBV5-1 and J usage is TRBJ2-2; D perhaps matches TRBD2 (6 bases). With 0 bases removed from V and 3 bases from J, the gap between germline ends came to 9 bases. The V gene's germline CDR1 is SGHRS and CDR2 YFSETQ. CDR3 length: 15 residues. The CDR3 region is CASSLDGGDTGELFF. The CDR3 DNA follows: TGCGCCAGCAGCTTGGATGGAGGGGACACCGGGGAGCTGTTTTTT.

The chain is built from TRBV19 and TRBJ2-6; 9 bases line up with TRBD1. Unmatched junction bases numbered 12, after V lost 6 bases and J lost 6 bases. This CDR3 spans 17 amino acids. Germline V gene sequence: CDR1 LNHDA, CDR2 SQIVND (reference sequence). The CDR3 protein is CASSNTGGGGLANVLTF. In nucleotides, the CDR3 is TGTGCCAGTAGCAACACAGGGGGCGGGGGCCTGGCCAACGTCCTGACTTTC.

The chain uses TRBV5-5 and TRBJ1-4; 7 nucleotides match TRBD1. V lost 4 bases, J lost 0 bases, and 6 bases stayed unmatched. Germline CDR1 and CDR2: SGHKS and YYEKEE (reference sequence). The CDR3 loop spans 16 amino acids. CDR3 sequence (DNA): TGTGCCAGCAGCCCCGGGGACAGAGCAACTAATGAAAAACTGTTTTTT. This encodes CASSPGDRATNEKLFF.

This rearrangement joins TRBV14 to TRBJ1-4; D is unresolved. The V end lost 1 base, the J end lost 1 base, and 7 bases lay between the germline ends. Germline CDR1 SGHDN, CDR2 FVKESK. This CDR3 spans 15 amino acids. CDR3 residues: CASSQVGGTNEKLFF. DNA of the CDR3: TGTGCCAGCAGCCAAGTAGGCGGAACTAATGAAAAACTGTTTTTT.

V usage is TRBV28 and J usage is TRBJ1-3, with a weak D call TRBD1 (6 bases). The CDR3 covers 15 residues. The germline V and J ends were trimmed by 6 bases and 3 bases, with 15 bases remaining between them. Germline loops: CDR1 MDHEN, CDR2 SYDVKM. CDR3 sequence: CASRSVGAHGNTIYF. CDR3 DNA: TGTGCCAGCAGATCGGTGGGGGCGCATGGAAACACCATATATTTT.

The V call is TRBV6-6, the J call TRBJ1-1; D uncertain. CDR3 length: 14 residues. Germline V gene sequence: CDR1 MNHNY, CDR2 SVGAGI (reference sequence). With 6 bases removed from V and 6 bases from J, the gap between germline ends came to 17 bases. CDR3 sequence reads: CASSPGRGDAEAFF. DNA for the CDR3: TGTGCCAGCAGCCCCGGCCGGGGAGACGCTGAAGCTTTCTTT.

This clone was picked up a small number of times. The rearrangement joins TRBV2 to TRBJ1-1, with D hard to call. This CDR3 region has 13 residues. The germline gives CDR1 SNHLY, CDR2 FYNNEI. The ends were cut back, 3 bases at V and 3 bases at J, with 8 bases in the middle. The DNA of the CDR3 is TGTGCCAGCAGTGACGCCCAGGACACTGAAGCTTTCTTT. This translates into CASSDAQDTEAFF.

V is TRBV5-1 and J is TRBJ2-1, with 12 bases aligning to TRBD2. The CDR3 consists of 18 residues. Germline CDR1 and CDR2: SGHRS and YFSETQ. V shed 0 bases and J 7 bases; nucleotides not matched to a gene: 11. CDR3 sequence reads: CASSLVGLAGPMGNEQFF. CDR3 DNA: TGCGCCAGCAGCTTGGTCGGACTAGCGGGGCCCATGGGGAATGAGCAGTTCTTC. Variable domain in full (rest from reference TRBV5-1 and TRBJ2-1): KAGVTQTPRYLIKTRGQQVTLSCSPISGHRSVSWYQQTPGQGLQFLFEYFSETQRNKGNFPGRFSGRQFSNSRSEMNVSTLELGDSALYLCASSLVGLAGPMGNEQFFGPGTRLTVL.

V and J are TRBV19 and TRBJ2-3, with D maybe TRBD1 (5 bases). CDR1 is LNHDA, CDR2 SQIVND, per germline (reference sequence). Trimming removed 8 bases from V and 5 bases from J, with 11 bases in between. The CDR3 covers 12 residues. CDR3 sequence reads: CASSWGRDTQYF. CDR3 coding DNA: TGTGCCAGTTCCTGGGGCAGAGATACGCAGTATTTT.